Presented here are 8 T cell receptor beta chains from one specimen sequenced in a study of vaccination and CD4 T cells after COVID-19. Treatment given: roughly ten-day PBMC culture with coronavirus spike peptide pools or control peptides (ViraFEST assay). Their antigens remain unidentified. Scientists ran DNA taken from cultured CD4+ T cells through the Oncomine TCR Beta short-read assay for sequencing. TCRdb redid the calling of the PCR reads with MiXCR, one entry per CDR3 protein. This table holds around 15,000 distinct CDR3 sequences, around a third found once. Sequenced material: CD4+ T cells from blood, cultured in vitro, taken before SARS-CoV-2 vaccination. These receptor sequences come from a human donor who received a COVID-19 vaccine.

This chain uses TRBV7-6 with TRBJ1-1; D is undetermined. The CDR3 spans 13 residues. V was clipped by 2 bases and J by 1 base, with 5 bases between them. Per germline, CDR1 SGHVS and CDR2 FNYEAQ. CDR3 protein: CASSLSGNTEAFF. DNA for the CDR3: TGTGCCAGCAGCTTATCGGGGAACACTGAAGCTTTCTTT.

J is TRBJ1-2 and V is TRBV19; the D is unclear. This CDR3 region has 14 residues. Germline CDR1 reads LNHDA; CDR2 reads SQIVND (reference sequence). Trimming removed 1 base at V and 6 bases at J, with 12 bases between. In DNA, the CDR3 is TGTGCCAGTAGTATAGCTGTGTTCGGTGATGGCTACACCTTC. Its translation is CASSIAVFGDGYTF.

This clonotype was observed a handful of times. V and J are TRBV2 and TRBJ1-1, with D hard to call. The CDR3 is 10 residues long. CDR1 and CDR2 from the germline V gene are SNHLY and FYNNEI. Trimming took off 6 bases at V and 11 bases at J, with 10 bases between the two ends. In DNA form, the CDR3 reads TGTGCCAGCAGGGCGGTGCTGGCTTTCTTT. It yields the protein CASRAVLAFF.

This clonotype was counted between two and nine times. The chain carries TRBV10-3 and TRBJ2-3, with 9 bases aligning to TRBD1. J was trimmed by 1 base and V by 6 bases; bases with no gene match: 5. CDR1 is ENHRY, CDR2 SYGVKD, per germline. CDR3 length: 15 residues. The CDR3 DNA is TGTGCCATCAGCCGACAGGGGGAGGGCACAGATACGCAGTATTTT. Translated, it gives CAISRQGEGTDTQYF.

CDR3 protein: CSASEGGEGNEQFF. The CDR3 bases are TGCAGTGCTAGTGAGGGGGGCGAGGGCAATGAGCAGTTCTTC. The V call is TRBV20-1, the J call TRBJ2-1; D is possibly TRBD1 or TRBD2 (6 bases each). The CDR3 has 14 residues. Germline CDR1 reads DFQATT; CDR2 reads SNEGSKA (reference sequence). The V gene lost 3 bases and the J gene lost 6 bases, with 15 bases spanning the gap.

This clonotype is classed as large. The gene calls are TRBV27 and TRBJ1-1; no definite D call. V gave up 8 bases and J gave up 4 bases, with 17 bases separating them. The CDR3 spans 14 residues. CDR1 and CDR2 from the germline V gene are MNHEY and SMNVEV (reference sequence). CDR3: CASLLSRVSTEAFF. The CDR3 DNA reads TGTGCCAGCCTGCTGAGTAGGGTTAGCACTGAAGCTTTCTTT.

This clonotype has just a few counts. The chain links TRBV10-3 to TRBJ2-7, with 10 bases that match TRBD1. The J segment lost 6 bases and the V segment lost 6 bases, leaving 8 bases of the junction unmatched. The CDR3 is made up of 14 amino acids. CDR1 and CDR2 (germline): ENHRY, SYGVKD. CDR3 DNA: TGTGCCATCAGCCGGGACAGGGGATTAGGCGAGCAGTACTTC. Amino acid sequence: CAISRDRGLGEQYF.

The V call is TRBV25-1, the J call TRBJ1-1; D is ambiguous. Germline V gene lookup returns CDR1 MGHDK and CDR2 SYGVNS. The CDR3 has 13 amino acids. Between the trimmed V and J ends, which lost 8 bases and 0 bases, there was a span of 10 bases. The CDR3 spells CASSRVLNTEAFF. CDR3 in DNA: TGTGCCAGCTCCCGGGTTTTGAACACTGAAGCTTTCTTT. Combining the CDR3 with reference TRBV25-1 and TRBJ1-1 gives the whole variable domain EADIYQTPRYLVIGTGKKITLECSQTMGHDKMYWYQQDPGMELHLIHYSYGVNSTEKGDLSSESTVSRIRTEHFPLTLESARPSHTSQYLCASSRVLNTEAFFGQGTRLTVV.